One sample yielded the 13 T cell receptor beta chains listed below, sequenced in a study of cytomegalovirus exposure and HLA in healthy donors. PCR primers comprised 60 Vbeta and 13 Jbeta primers. Measured with immunoSEQ multiplex PCR; TCRdb has only the in-frame clones, and not every one. The table lists under 130,000 clones, over 70% of them singletons, with around 6% in the top ten. The source material was PBMCs. The receptors shown here come from a male donor in good health and CMV-seronegative.

The chain links TRBV27 to TRBJ1-2; TRBD1 is a possible D gene (5 bases). The V gene lost 3 bases and the J gene lost 2 bases, with 10 bases spanning the gap. From germline, CDR1 is MNHEY and CDR2 SMNVEV (reference sequence). The CDR3 runs 14 residues. The CDR3 DNA is TGTGCCAGCAGTTTTGCGCAGGGCAACTATGGCTACACCTTC. It specifies CASSFAQGNYGYTF.

The chain couples TRBV4-1 to TRBJ1-2; TRBD1 agrees at 8 bases. Germline-derived CDR1 and CDR2 are MGHRA and YSYEKL. Trimming cost V 1 base and J 8 bases; bases outside gene matches: 6. The CDR3 extends over 14 amino acids. In DNA form, the CDR3 reads TGCGCCAGCAGCCAAGCGGGGACAGGTCGCGGCTACACCTTC. It is translated as CASSQAGTGRGYTF.

The chain employs TRBV19 and TRBJ1-1; the match to TRBD1 covers 8 bases. J lost 2 bases, V lost 5 bases, and 4 bases had no gene match. Germline loops: CDR1 LNHDA, CDR2 SQIVND (reference sequence). The CDR3 covers 14 residues. CDR3 nucleotides: TGTGCCAGTAGTTCGACAGGGGCTAACACTGAAGCTTTCTTT. Amino acid sequence: CASSSTGANTEAFF. Full variable domain (missing parts from reference TRBV19 and TRBJ1-1): DGGITQSPKYLFRKEGQNVTLSCEQNLNHDAMYWYRQDPGQGLRLIYYSQIVNDFQKGDIAEGYSVSREKKESFPLTVTSAQKNPTAFYLCASSSTGANTEAFFGQGTRLTVV.

The rearrangement uses TRBV9 and TRBJ2-4, with D tentatively TRBD2 (5 bases). The CDR3 contains 15 residues. The germline V gene encodes CDR1 SGDLS and CDR2 YYNGEE. The V gene lost 4 bases and the J gene lost 2 bases, with 13 bases spanning the gap. As DNA, the CDR3 is TGTGCCAGCAGCCCCGCGACGGGGACCAAAAACATTCAGTACTTC. As protein: CASSPATGTKNIQYF.

The rearrangement uses TRBV6-6 and TRBJ1-2; TRBD1 might be the D (6 bases). The CDR3 is 13 amino acids. With 0 bases removed from V and 6 bases from J, the gap between germline ends came to 8 bases. Germline V CDR1 and CDR2: MNHNY, SVGAGI (reference sequence). The DNA of the CDR3 is TGTGCCAGCAGTTACTCACAGGGACATGGCTACACCTTC. Translating gives CASSYSQGHGYTF.

The chain employs TRBV28 and TRBJ2-7; 9 bases map to TRBD2. The V gene end was trimmed by 5 bases and the J gene end by 2 bases; junction bases not matched to a gene: 10. This CDR3 is 16 amino acids long. The germline CDR1 and CDR2 sequences are MDHEN and SYDVKM. CDR3 bases: TGTGCCAGCAGTCCCTGGAGAGTAGCGGGGGCCTACGAGCAGTACTTC. Translated, it gives CASSPWRVAGAYEQYF.

J is TRBJ1-2 and V is TRBV4-1, with D possibly being TRBD1 (5 bases). Germline-derived CDR1 and CDR2 are MGHRA and YSYEKL. The length of the CDR3 is 13 residues. V lost 1 base and J 7 bases, leaving 10 bases between the germline ends. CDR3 loop: CASSQAGLSGYTF. CDR3 bases: TGCGCCAGCAGCCAAGCAGGGCTGAGTGGCTACACCTTC.

This clone has more than one count but fewer than ten. This CDR3 is also generated by other DNA sequences in the sample. This rearrangement joins TRBV19 to TRBJ2-7; 11 positions agree with TRBD2. Germline V CDR1 and CDR2: LNHDA, SQIVND (reference sequence). Trimming cost V 5 bases and J 3 bases; bases outside gene matches: 3. CDR3 length: 14 amino acids. CDR3 nucleotides: TGTGCCAGTAGTCGCCTAGCGGGAGGCTACGAGCAGTACTTC. The encoded protein is CASSRLAGGYEQYF. The variable domain in full, with the rest retrieved from reference TRBV19 and TRBJ2-7, is DGGITQSPKYLFRKEGQNVTLSCEQNLNHDAMYWYRQDPGQGLRLIYYSQIVNDFQKGDIAEGYSVSREKKESFPLTVTSAQKNPTAFYLCASSRLAGGYEQYFGPGTRLTVT.

This chain joins TRBV7-6 and TRBJ2-5, with D unresolved. Germline values: CDR1 SGHVS, CDR2 FNYEAQ. Trimming removed 5 bases at V and 3 bases at J, with 16 bases between. This CDR3 has 15 amino acids. The CDR3: CASSASALPEETQYF. CDR3 in DNA: TGTGCCAGCAGCGCCAGCGCTCTCCCCGAAGAGACCCAGTACTTC.

V usage is TRBV7-3 and J usage is TRBJ2-1, with TRBD1 matching over 8 bases. Germline lookup yields CDR1 SGHTA and CDR2 FQGTGA. This CDR3 comprises 15 residues. The J segment lost 1 base and the V segment lost 5 bases, leaving 4 bases of the junction unmatched. The chain's CDR3 is CASSQGAASYNEQFF. Here the CDR3 DNA reads TGTGCCAGCAGCCAGGGGGCGGCGTCCTACAATGAGCAGTTCTTC.

This sequence joins TRBV25-1 and TRBJ2-1; D possibly corresponds to TRBD1 (5 bases). The CDR3 contains 17 residues. CDR1 and CDR2 from the germline V gene are MGHDK and SYGVNS. V was trimmed by 6 bases and J by 8 bases, leaving 26 bases between them. The DNA for the CDR3 is TGTGCCAGCAGCCCGAGAGAAGGAAGCCAGGGTGTGTATGAGCAGTTCTTC. Its translation is CASSPREGSQGVYEQFF. Combining the CDR3 with reference TRBV25-1 and TRBJ2-1 gives the whole variable domain EADIYQTPRYLVIGTGKKITLECSQTMGHDKMYWYQQDPGMELHLIHYSYGVNSTEKGDLSSESTVSRIRTEHFPLTLESARPSHTSQYLCASSPREGSQGVYEQFFGPGTRLTVL.

The chain joins TRBV7-3 to TRBJ2-3; 8 bases agree with TRBD2. V trimming: 5 bases; J trimming: 2 bases; junction bases outside the gene matches: 6. This CDR3 region has 15 residues. Germline CDR1 is SGHTA and CDR2 is FQGTGA. CDR3 protein: CASSPGLAVTDTQYF. The CDR3 DNA reads TGTGCCAGCAGCCCAGGACTAGCTGTCACAGATACGCAGTATTTT.

This chain connects TRBV7-9 to TRBJ1-5, with 12 bases fitting TRBD1. The CDR3 runs to 14 residues. The germline gives CDR1 SEHNR, CDR2 FQNEAQ (reference sequence). J lost 6 bases, V lost 5 bases, and 2 bases had no gene match. The CDR3 nucleotides are TGTGCCAGCAGCGGGGGACAGGGGGCTCAGCCCCAGCATTTT. Translating it yields CASSGGQGAQPQHF.